Following are 32 T cell receptor beta chains from one sample sequenced in a study of T cell clonality in common variable immunodeficiency. The antigens of these receptors remain unknown. Study findings and constraints: Reportedly, TCR beta sequences from common variable immunodeficiency showed fewer deletions and N-nucleotide insertions.

The repertoire was sequenced with immunoSEQ multiplex PCR; TCRdb's copy has only in-frame clones and lacks some. Sampling found some 25,000 clones, none seen once. Source material: peripheral blood mononuclear cells. The source of these receptors is a human donor with common variable immunodeficiency.

The sequenced part of the CDR3 DNA is TGCAGTGCTAGAGATTCCGGGGGGGCGAACACTGAA. Its translation is CSARDSGGANTE. The full CDR3 protein is CSARDSGGANTEAFF. The rearrangement joins TRBV20-1 to TRBJ1-1, with D maybe TRBD1 (6 bases). The CDR3 end is not reached by the read, which stops 3 residues before it; the germline J gene fills it in. The CDR3 covers 15 residues. V lost 0 bases to trimming and J lost 1 base, with 12 bases between them. The germline gives CDR1 DFQATT, CDR2 SNEGSKA (reference sequence).

In this sample, this clone turned up a few times. The missing CDR3 end, 3 residues past where the read stops, is filled in from the germline J gene. V and J are TRBV19 and TRBJ1-2; D perhaps matches TRBD1 (5 bases). This CDR3 has 13 residues. V dropped 1 base and J dropped 4 bases, with 7 bases sitting between them. CDR1 is LNHDA and CDR2 is SQIVND in the germline V gene (reference sequence). The sequenced part of the CDR3 DNA is TGTGCCAGTAGTATAGGACAGCTCTATGGC. The encoded protein is CASSIGQLYG. The entire CDR3 is CASSIGQLYGYTF. Supplemented by reference TRBV19 and TRBJ1-2, the full variable domain reads DGGITQSPKYLFRKEGQNVTLSCEQNLNHDAMYWYRQDPGQGLRLIYYSQIVNDFQKGDIAEGYSVSREKKESFPLTVTSAQKNPTAFYLCASSIGQLYGYTFGSGTRLTVV.

This clone was observed many times. Read coverage stops 3 residues before the CDR3 terminus; the germline J gene supplies the remainder. The chain carries TRBV29-1 and TRBJ2-2; 9 bases align to TRBD1. There are 13 residues in the CDR3. Per the germline V gene, CDR1 is SQVTM and CDR2 is ANQGSEA. Unmatched junction bases numbered 6, after V lost 6 bases and J lost 7 bases. CDR3 amino acids: CSVYRGHDGELFF. Incomplete CDR3 DNA: TGCAGCGTCTACAGGGGGCACGACGGGGAG.

Concerning this clone itself: One end of the junction is discordant with germline, which a read error may explain. The read gets to within 3 residues of the CDR3 end, and the germline J gene fills in the rest. This chain joins TRBV7-2 and TRBJ2-2; 11 bases fit TRBD2. Germline V gene sequence: CDR1 SGHTA, CDR2 FQGNSA. The CDR3 is made up of 15 amino acids. The CDR3 sequence: CASSIAGGPGGELFF. The CDR3 bases that were read are TGTGCCAGCAGCATAGCGGGGGGGCCCGGCGGGGAG.

Concerning this clone itself: The sequenced fragment ends 3 residues before the CDR3 boundary, so the rest is inferred from the germline J gene. The gene calls are TRBV19 and TRBJ2-7; D ambiguous. This CDR3 comprises 11 residues. Looked up from germline, CDR1 is LNHDA and CDR2 is SQIVND (reference sequence). The germline V and J ends were trimmed by 1 base and 6 bases, with 4 bases remaining between them. CDR3 sequence: CASSIGGEQYF. CDR3 DNA, as far as it was read: TGTGCCAGTAGTATAGGCGGCGAG.

With respect to this clone: The read ends 3 residues before the CDR3 terminus; that terminus is restored from the germline J gene. This chain joins TRBV19 and TRBJ1-2, with 7 bases aligning to TRBD1. Germline V gene lookup returns CDR1 LNHDA and CDR2 SQIVND (reference sequence). This CDR3 region has 14 residues. With 7 bases clipped from V and 2 bases from J, the junction kept 7 bases outside the gene matches. Incomplete CDR3 DNA: TGTGCCAGTACTCGGGGGACAGTGAACTATGGC. This gives the protein CASTRGTVNYG. The whole CDR3 region reads CASTRGTVNYGYTF.

This clone was observed a few times. The read is 3 residues too short to cover the CDR3 end, so that end is filled in from the germline J gene. This chain joins TRBV18 and TRBJ1-1, with D hard to call. CDR1 KGHSH and CDR2 LQKENI come from the germline V gene. This CDR3 spans 15 amino acids. V lost 3 bases and J 3 bases, leaving 14 bases between the germline ends. The CDR3 DNA, read in part, is TGTGCCAGCTCACCTAGCTTCGGGGTGTACACTGAA. Protein product: CASSPSFGVYTE. In full, the CDR3 reads CASSPSFGVYTEAFF.

This clone was recorded many times. The CDR3 goes on 3 residues after the read ends, and that part is filled in from the germline J gene. V and J are TRBV7-9 and TRBJ1-1, with D perhaps TRBD1 (6 bases). The CDR3 runs to 14 residues. V shed 6 bases and J shed 2 bases, with 13 bases lying between them. Germline V CDR1 and CDR2: SEHNR, FQNEAQ (reference sequence). This CDR3 reads CASRWGGLNTEAFF. The CDR3 DNA, read in part, is TGTGCCAGCAGATGGGGGGGCCTAAACACTGAA.

This clone came up a few times. The read finishes 3 residues shy of the CDR3 end, and the germline J gene is used to complete it. The chain joins TRBV19 to TRBJ2-3; D uncertain. Germline loops: CDR1 LNHDA, CDR2 SQIVND (reference sequence). This CDR3 has 16 residues. The V gene lost 4 bases and the J gene lost 6 bases, with 20 bases spanning the gap. The CDR3 loop reads CASSTSGFMLGDTQYF. CDR3 DNA, as far as it was read: TGTGCCAGTAGTACCTCCGGATTTATGCTCGGGGATACG.

There are many counts of this clone. The read ends 3 residues shy of where the CDR3 ends; the end is completed using the germline J gene. The chain has TRBV5-1 and TRBJ2-7; no reliable D call. Germline values: CDR1 SGHRS, CDR2 YFSETQ. V lost 0 bases to trimming and J lost 1 base, with 5 bases between them. The CDR3 has 13 residues. The CDR3 is CASSLGSSYEQYF. The sequenced CDR3 bases are TGCGCCAGCAGCTTGGGTAGTTCCTACGAG. Full variable domain (outside the CDR3, taken from reference TRBV5-1 and TRBJ2-7): KAGVTQTPRYLIKTRGQQVTLSCSPISGHRSVSWYQQTPGQGLQFLFEYFSETQRNKGNFPGRFSGRQFSNSRSEMNVSTLELGDSALYLCASSLGSSYEQYFGPGTRLTVT.

In its sample, this clone was seen a few times. The CDR3 end is not reached by the read, which stops 3 residues before it; the germline J gene fills it in. The chain recombines TRBV19 with TRBJ2-5, with 8 bases identical to TRBD1. There are 14 residues in the CDR3. Germline V gene data show CDR1 as LNHDA and CDR2 as SQIVND (reference sequence). Losses at the gene ends were 2 bases for V and 5 bases for J; bases not matched to a gene: 4. The CDR3 bases that were read are TGTGCCAGTAGTATATCCAGGGGGCCGGAGACC. This translates into CASSISRGPET. The entire CDR3 protein is CASSISRGPETQYF.

As concerns this clone: The read halts 3 residues ahead of the CDR3 end, with the missing end drawn from the germline J gene. The V call is TRBV20-1, the J call TRBJ2-5; 12 nucleotides match TRBD2. The CDR3 loop spans 12 amino acids. The V gene end was trimmed by 5 bases and the J gene end by 6 bases; junction bases not matched to a gene: 1. Germline values: CDR1 DFQATT, CDR2 SNEGSKA (reference sequence). The covered CDR3 bases are TGCAGTGCTCTAGCGGGGGGGCAGACC. Residues: CSALAGGQT. The entire CDR3 sequence reads CSALAGGQTQYF.

In its sample, this clone was seen a few times. The read comes to an end 3 residues before the CDR3 does, leaving the germline J gene to fill in the end. The V and J genes are TRBV6-1 and TRBJ2-7; the D gene is possibly TRBD1 (6 bases). V dropped 1 base and J dropped 6 bases, with 10 bases sitting between them. The CDR3 has 13 amino acids. Per germline, CDR1 MNHNS and CDR2 SASEGT. CDR3 bases read: TGTGCCAGCAGTGAAGTGGCAGGGGTCGAG. Protein: CASSEVAGVE. In full, the CDR3 is CASSEVAGVEQYF.

The sample holds a few counts of this clone. The CDR3 end is not reached by the read, which stops 3 residues before it; the germline J gene fills it in. This rearrangement joins TRBV5-5 to TRBJ1-2, with D unclear. CDR3 size: 15 residues. In germline, CDR1 is SGHKS, CDR2 YYEKEE (reference sequence). The germline V and J ends were trimmed by 4 bases and 3 bases, with 16 bases remaining between them. Partial CDR3 DNA: TGTGCCAGCAGCCCTGGCCCCATGGCAGACTATGGC. Translating gives CASSPGPMADYG. The full-length CDR3 reads as CASSPGPMADYGYTF.

For this clone: The CDR3 end is not reached by the read, which stops 3 residues before it; the germline J gene fills it in. The chain uses TRBV18 and TRBJ1-6, with D perhaps matching TRBD1 (6 bases). The germline CDR1 and CDR2 sequences are KGHSH and LQKENI. The ends were cut back, 3 bases at V and 6 bases at J, with 9 bases in the middle. The CDR3 spans 14 residues. The part of the CDR3 DNA that was read is TGTGCCAGCTCACCTCTACAGGGTAATTCACCC. It translates to CASSPLQGNSP. The entire CDR3 protein is CASSPLQGNSPLHF. Complete variable domain (other parts from reference TRBV18 and TRBJ1-6): NAGVMQNPRHLVRRRGQEARLRCSPMKGHSHVYWYRQLPEEGLKFMVYLQKENIIDESGMPKERFSAEFPKEGPSILRIQQVVRGDSAAYFCASSPLQGNSPLHFGNGTRLTVT.

The table lists this clone with many counts. The CDR3 end is not reached by the read, which stops 3 residues before it; the germline J gene fills it in. The chain joins TRBV5-1 to TRBJ2-5, with 12 bases aligning to TRBD2. V gave up 0 bases and J gave up 4 bases; unmatched junction bases: 7. In germline, CDR1 is SGHRS, CDR2 YFSETQ. The CDR3 totals 17 residues. The CDR3 sequence: CASSLDASGGAGETQYF. The CDR3 bases that were read are TGCGCCAGCAGCTTGGATGCTAGCGGGGGGGCTGGAGAGACC.

Concerning this clone: Read sequence stops 3 residues before the CDR3 end, and the germline J gene provides the missing end. The chain links TRBV30 to TRBJ1-2, with D tentatively TRBD1 (6 bases). This CDR3 has 14 residues. Between the trimmed V and J ends, which lost 0 bases and 7 bases, there was a span of 15 bases. Germline V gene sequence: CDR1 GTSNPN, CDR2 SVGIG (reference sequence). The covered CDR3 bases are TGTGCCTGGAGTGTCGCAGGGGCAGCTAGTGGC. Residues: CAWSVAGAASG. The CDR3 as a whole reads CAWSVAGAASGYTF.

To note about this clone: The CDR3 goes on 3 residues after the read ends, and that part is filled in from the germline J gene. The chain couples TRBV7-3 to TRBJ2-1, with D possibly matching TRBD2 (6 bases). Trimming removed 1 base from V and 0 bases from J, with 16 bases in between. The CDR3 has 18 residues. The germline CDR1 and CDR2 sequences are SGHTA and FQGTGA. Partial CDR3 DNA: TGTGCCAGCAGCTTAATGCCCGGGGGAATAGGCTCCTACAATGAG. It encodes CASSLMPGGIGSYNE. The CDR3 reads in full as CASSLMPGGIGSYNEQFF.

In regard to this clone: The read is 3 residues too short to cover the CDR3 end, so that end is filled in from the germline J gene. The chain employs TRBV6-4 and TRBJ2-1, with 10 positions matching TRBD2. CDR3 size: 15 residues. The germline V gene encodes CDR1 MRHNA and CDR2 SNTAGT. Unmatched junction bases numbered 2, after V lost 0 bases and J lost 6 bases. This CDR3 reads CASSDSAGGPNEQFF. The CDR3 bases that were read are TGTGCCAGCAGTGACTCAGCGGGAGGGCCCAATGAG.

This clone turned up a few times. The read terminates 3 residues before the CDR3 end, so the remaining end is supplied by the germline J gene. This chain links TRBV6-2 or TRBV6-3 with TRBJ1-6, with TRBD1 identical over 7 bases. The CDR3 contains 14 residues. The ends lost 5 bases at V and 10 bases at J; junction bases unmatched: 8. CDR1 is MNHEY, CDR2 SVGEGT, per germline. The CDR3 region is CASSRGSGGSPLHF. The DNA read from the CDR3 is TGTGCCAGCAGTCGCGGGTCAGGGGGGTCACCC.

In its sample, this clone was seen a few times. Coverage ceases 3 residues before the CDR3 finishes, and the germline J gene fills in the end. The chain employs TRBV19 and TRBJ1-2, with 10 bases identical to TRBD1. V lost 1 base to trimming and J lost 5 bases; unmatched junction nucleotides: 4. Looked up from germline, CDR1 is LNHDA and CDR2 is SQIVND (reference sequence). The CDR3 has 15 amino acids. The DNA read from the CDR3 is TGTGCCAGTAGTATAGGGGCGGGACAGGGGTATGGC. It encodes CASSIGAGQGYG. The full CDR3 sequence reads CASSIGAGQGYGYTF.

This clone was seen a handful of times. The read ends 3 residues early relative to the CDR3; the germline J gene fills the gap. This chain links TRBV5-1 with TRBJ2-5, with 10 bases lining up with TRBD2. V trimming: 0 bases; J trimming: 0 bases; junction bases outside the gene matches: 8. In germline, CDR1 is SGHRS, CDR2 YFSETQ. The CDR3 has 18 amino acids. Here the CDR3 reads CASSLAFRTSGYQETQYF. The DNA read from the CDR3 is TGCGCCAGCAGCTTGGCCTTTCGGACTAGCGGTTACCAAGAGACC. The variable domain in full, completed from reference TRBV5-1 and TRBJ2-5, reads KAGVTQTPRYLIKTRGQQVTLSCSPISGHRSVSWYQQTPGQGLQFLFEYFSETQRNKGNFPGRFSGRQFSNSRSEMNVSTLELGDSALYLCASSLAFRTSGYQETQYFGPGTRLLVL.

Worth noting for this clone: Read sequence stops 3 residues before the CDR3 end, and the germline J gene provides the missing end. V gene TRBV18 combines with J gene TRBJ1-6; 7 bases are a match to TRBD1. This CDR3 has 15 amino acids. The germline gives CDR1 KGHSH, CDR2 LQKENI. Losses at the gene ends were 2 bases for V and 7 bases for J; bases not matched to a gene: 5. The chain's CDR3 is CASSPLGTDNSPLHF. CDR3 DNA (partial): TGTGCCAGCTCACCATTGGGGACAGACAATTCACCC.

This clone has just a few counts. The DNA ends 3 residues before the CDR3 does, and the rest of the CDR3 is filled in from the germline J gene. The rearrangement joins TRBV29-1 to TRBJ2-5, with D possibly matching TRBD1 (6 bases). Germline V gene lookup returns CDR1 SQVTM and CDR2 ANQGSEA. This CDR3 is 12 amino acids long. CDR3: CSVRDLGGTQYF. Incomplete CDR3 DNA: TGCAGTGTTCGAGACCTAGGGGGGACC. The full variable domain, rest sourced from reference TRBV29-1 and TRBJ2-5, is SAVISQKPSRDICQRGTSLTIQCQVDSQVTMMFWYRQQPGQSLTLIATANQGSEATYESGFVIDKFPISRPNLTFSTLTVSNMSPEDSSIYLCSVRDLGGTQYFGPGTRLLVL.

This clone was counted a few times. The read ends 3 residues before the CDR3 terminus; that terminus is restored from the germline J gene. The rearrangement joins TRBV5-1 to TRBJ1-2; D not certain. This CDR3 spans 13 amino acids. Germline V gene lookup returns CDR1 SGHRS and CDR2 YFSETQ. V lost 0 bases, J lost 4 bases, and 7 bases lay in between. The CDR3: CASSLDGVYGYTF. The sequenced CDR3 bases are TGCGCCAGCAGCTTGGACGGGGTCTATGGC.

The table lists this clone with many counts. Read coverage stops 3 residues before the CDR3 terminus; the germline J gene supplies the remainder. The chain combines TRBV24-1 with TRBJ1-2; no clear D. This CDR3 comprises 11 residues. Germline V gene lookup returns CDR1 KGHDR and CDR2 SFDVKD. Incomplete CDR3 DNA: TGTGCCAAGCCCAGGACTTGCGGC. Its protein is CAKPRTCG. The entire CDR3 protein reads CAKPRTCGYTF.

As concerns this clone: From the germline J gene comes the end of the CDR3, since the read stops 3 residues before it. The V call is TRBV20-1, the J call TRBJ2-5; D gene unclear. The CDR3 spans 13 residues. Germline V gene lookup returns CDR1 DFQATT and CDR2 SNEGSKA (reference sequence). Trimming took off 3 bases at V and 5 bases at J, with 13 bases between the two ends. The CDR3 here is CSASTGPQETQYF. The CDR3 bases that were read are TGCAGTGCTAGCACGGGTCCCCAGGAGACC.

This clone was detected only a few times. The read ends 3 residues early relative to the CDR3; the germline J gene fills the gap. The chain carries TRBV7-9 and TRBJ1-6, with 7 bases that match TRBD1. From germline, CDR1 is SEHNR and CDR2 FQNEAQ (reference sequence). The V segment lost 6 bases and the J segment 5 bases; nucleotides outside the gene matches: 4. The CDR3 totals 14 residues. CDR3 DNA (partial): TGTGCCAGCAGTAAAACAGGGGATAATTCACCC. Residues: CASSKTGDNSP. In full, the CDR3 reads CASSKTGDNSPLHF.

Worth noting for this clone: The sequenced fragment ends 3 residues before the CDR3 boundary, so the rest is inferred from the germline J gene. The V and J genes are TRBV7-3 and TRBJ2-1; tentatively, D is TRBD2 (6 bases). The CDR3 extends over 15 amino acids. V was clipped by 6 bases and J by 5 bases, with 17 bases between them. Germline values: CDR1 SGHTA, CDR2 FQGTGA. The CDR3 protein is CASREGIRGDNEQFF. CDR3 DNA (partial): TGTGCCAGCAGGGAGGGCATAAGGGGAGACAATGAG.

This clone was counted between two and nine times. The read halts 3 residues ahead of the CDR3 end, with the missing end drawn from the germline J gene. This rearrangement joins TRBV5-1 to TRBJ2-3, with 9 bases that match TRBD2. Germline V gene sequence: CDR1 SGHRS, CDR2 YFSETQ. This CDR3 region has 17 residues. With V trimmed by 2 bases and J by 4 bases, 11 bases remained unmatched. The CDR3 bases that were read are TGCGCCAGCAGCTTACAGGGTAGCGGGGGTGGGGCAGATACG. This encodes CASSLQGSGGGADT. The whole CDR3 reads CASSLQGSGGGADTQYF.

A note on this clone: The missing CDR3 end, 3 residues past where the read stops, is filled in from the germline J gene. This sequence joins TRBV2 and TRBJ2-3, with TRBD2 identical over 14 bases. From germline, CDR1 is SNHLY and CDR2 FYNNEI. Unmatched junction bases numbered 9, after V lost 6 bases and J lost 7 bases. The CDR3 is made up of 16 amino acids. The part of the CDR3 DNA that was read is TGTGCCAGCAGGGAAACGACTAGCGGGGGGGCACATACG. Translating gives CASRETTSGGAHT. The whole CDR3 region reads CASRETTSGGAHTQYF.

This clone was detected ten times or more. The read comes to an end 3 residues before the CDR3 does, leaving the germline J gene to fill in the end. V usage is TRBV29-1 and J usage is TRBJ2-7, with D possibly being TRBD1 (5 bases). The CDR3 is made up of 14 amino acids. The germline CDR1 and CDR2 sequences are SQVTM and ANQGSEA. The V end was cut by 2 bases, the J end by 2 bases, with 13 bases between. Incomplete CDR3 DNA: TGCAGCGTTGAACCGGCAGGGAAGCCCTACGAG. Translated, it gives CSVEPAGKPYE. From start to end, the CDR3 is CSVEPAGKPYEQYF.